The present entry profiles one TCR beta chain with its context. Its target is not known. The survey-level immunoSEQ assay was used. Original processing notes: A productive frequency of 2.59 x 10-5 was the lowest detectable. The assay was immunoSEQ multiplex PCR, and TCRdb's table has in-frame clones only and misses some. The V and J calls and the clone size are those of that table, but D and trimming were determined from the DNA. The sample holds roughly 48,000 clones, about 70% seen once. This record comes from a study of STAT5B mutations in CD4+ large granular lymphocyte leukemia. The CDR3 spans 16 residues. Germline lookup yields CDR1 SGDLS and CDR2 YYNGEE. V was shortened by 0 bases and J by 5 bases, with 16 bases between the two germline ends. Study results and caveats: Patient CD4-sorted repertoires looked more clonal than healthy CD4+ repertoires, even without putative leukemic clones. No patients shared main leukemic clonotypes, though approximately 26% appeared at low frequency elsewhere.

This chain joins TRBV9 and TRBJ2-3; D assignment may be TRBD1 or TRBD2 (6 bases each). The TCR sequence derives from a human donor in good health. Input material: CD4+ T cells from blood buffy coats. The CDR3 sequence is CASSVAGGQGIDTQYF. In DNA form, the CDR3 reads TGTGCCAGCAGCGTAGCTGGGGGGCAGGGGATAGATACGCAGTATTTT.